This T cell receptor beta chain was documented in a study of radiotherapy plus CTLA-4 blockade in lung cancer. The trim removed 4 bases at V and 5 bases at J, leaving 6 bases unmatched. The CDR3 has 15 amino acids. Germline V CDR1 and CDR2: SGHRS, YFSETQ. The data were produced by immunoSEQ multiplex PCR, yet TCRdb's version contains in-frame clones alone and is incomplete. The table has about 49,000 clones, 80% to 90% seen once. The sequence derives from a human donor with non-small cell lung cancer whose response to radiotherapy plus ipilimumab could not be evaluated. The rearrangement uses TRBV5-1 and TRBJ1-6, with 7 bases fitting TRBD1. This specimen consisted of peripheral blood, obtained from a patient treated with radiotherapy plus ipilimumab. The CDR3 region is CASSLGQSNNSPLHF. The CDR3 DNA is TGCGCCAGCAGCCTGGGACAGTCCAATAATTCACCCCTCCACTTT.